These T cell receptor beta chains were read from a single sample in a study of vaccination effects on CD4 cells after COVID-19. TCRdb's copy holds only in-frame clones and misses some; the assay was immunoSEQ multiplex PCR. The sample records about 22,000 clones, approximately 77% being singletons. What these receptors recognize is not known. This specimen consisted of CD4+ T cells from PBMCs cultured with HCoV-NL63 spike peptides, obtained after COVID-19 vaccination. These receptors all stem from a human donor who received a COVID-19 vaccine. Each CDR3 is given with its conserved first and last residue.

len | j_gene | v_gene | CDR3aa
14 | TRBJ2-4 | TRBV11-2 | CASSPGQFLGIQYF
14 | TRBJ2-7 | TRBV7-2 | CASSSFLRTDEQYF
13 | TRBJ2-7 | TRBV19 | CASSPTNRDEQYF
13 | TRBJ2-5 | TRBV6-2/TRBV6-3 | CATSGGAGETQYF
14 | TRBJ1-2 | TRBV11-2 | CASSQGTGGGGYTF
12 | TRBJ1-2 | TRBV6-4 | CASSDERRGYTF
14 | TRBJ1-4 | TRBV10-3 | CAISGEGLARKLFF
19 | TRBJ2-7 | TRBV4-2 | CASSQGLLLLGGLGYEQYF
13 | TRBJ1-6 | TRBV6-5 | CASRRDSNSPLHF
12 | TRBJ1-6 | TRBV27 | CASSGGIPTLHF
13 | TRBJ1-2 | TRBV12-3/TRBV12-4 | CASSLASGVGYTF
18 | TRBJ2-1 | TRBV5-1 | CASSLHRDGPRLYNEQFF
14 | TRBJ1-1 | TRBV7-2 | CASSFDRQNTEAFF
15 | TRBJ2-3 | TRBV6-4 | CASSEETSGTDTQYF
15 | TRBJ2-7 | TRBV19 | CASSNPVQGADEQYF
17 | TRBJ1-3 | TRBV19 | CASTDGYSIFSGNTIYF
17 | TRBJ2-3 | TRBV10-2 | CASSESGTGEGTDTQYF
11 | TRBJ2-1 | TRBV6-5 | CASTGQIEQFF
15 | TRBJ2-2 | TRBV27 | CASRRQGANTGELFF
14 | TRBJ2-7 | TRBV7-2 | CASSPTPASYEQYF
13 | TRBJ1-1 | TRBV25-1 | CASRSTGSTEAFF
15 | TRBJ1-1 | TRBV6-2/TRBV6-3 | CASSYRQGLNTEAFF
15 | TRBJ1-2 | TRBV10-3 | CAIRDQFRGGYGYTF
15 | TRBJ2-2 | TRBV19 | CASRSYTTNTGELFF
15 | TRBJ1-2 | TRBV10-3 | CAISEYEGPGYGYTF
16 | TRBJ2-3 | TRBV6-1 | CASSERGFPSTDTQYF
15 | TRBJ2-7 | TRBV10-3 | CAISDTRRGTYEQYF
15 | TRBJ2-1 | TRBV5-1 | CASSLVESAYNEQFF
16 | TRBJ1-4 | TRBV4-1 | CASSQDRGTGGEKLFF
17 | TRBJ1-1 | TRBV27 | CASSLSGGWGMNTEAFF
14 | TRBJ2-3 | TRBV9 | CASSVDRATDTQYF
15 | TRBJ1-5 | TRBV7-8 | CASSPGASFNQPQHF
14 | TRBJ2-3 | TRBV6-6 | CASTLIHDTDTQYF
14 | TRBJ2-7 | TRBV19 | CASSINGRLFGQYF
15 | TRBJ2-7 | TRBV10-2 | CASSLTSGGPGEQYF
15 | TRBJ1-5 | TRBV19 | CASRTGVYSNQPQHF
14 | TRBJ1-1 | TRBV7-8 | CASSSGPANTEAFF
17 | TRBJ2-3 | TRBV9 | CASSVAGATGVTDTQYF
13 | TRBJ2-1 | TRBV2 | CASIDGGASEQFF
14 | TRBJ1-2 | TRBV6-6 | CASSYSGDNYGYTF
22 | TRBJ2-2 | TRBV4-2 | CASSQSYTRGRPHLRNTGELFF
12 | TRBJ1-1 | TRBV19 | CASSPRLPEAFF
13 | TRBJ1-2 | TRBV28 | CASSLGQNYGYTF
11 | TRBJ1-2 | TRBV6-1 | CASSTTGRNTF
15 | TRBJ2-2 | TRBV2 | CASSPQGTQAGELFF
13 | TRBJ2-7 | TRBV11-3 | CASSLTGSDEQYF
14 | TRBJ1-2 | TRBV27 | CASRTRGRTYGYTF
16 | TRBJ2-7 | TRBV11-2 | CASSPLTSGSTYEQYF
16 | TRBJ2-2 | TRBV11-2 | CASSLQLQNRGGELFF
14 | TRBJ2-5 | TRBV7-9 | CASSAGLDRGTQYF
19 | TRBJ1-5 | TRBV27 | CASSPGPRGLGGGNQPQHF
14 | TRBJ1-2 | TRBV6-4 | CASSAQGRGYGYTF
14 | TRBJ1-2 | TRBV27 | CASSTRRQVDGYTF
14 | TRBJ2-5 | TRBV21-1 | CASSKEYGAETQYF
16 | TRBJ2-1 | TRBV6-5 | CASSYLNLQGGDEQFF